This is a list of T cell receptor beta chains from one sample in a study of blood T cell repertoires in COVID-19. Clones were sequenced by immunoSEQ multiplex PCR, and TCRdb holds only the in-frame ones, with some missing. This sample has approximately 140,000 clones; 84% occur once, and the top ten carry 4.5% to 5.5%. The sequenced sample consisted of PBMCs or T cells enriched from blood (not recorded which). The receptors come from a man in his forties with acute COVID-19. Each CDR3 is given with its conserved first and last residue. Each record gives: J gene, D gene, clone size, V gene, CDR3 protein, CDR3 DNA. The D gene is left open where the match is weak. Size is omitted from some rows. Given values are once, few, many or a class for expanded clones.

TRBJ2-1 TRBD2 - TRBV29-1 CSAGLADNEQFF TGCAGCGCCGGACTAGCGGACAATGAGCAGTTCTTC
TRBJ2-1 - - TRBV5-1 CASSLAGDPPHEQFF TGCGCCAGCAGCTTGGCAGGGGATCCCCCCCATGAGCAGTTCTTC
TRBJ2-1 TRBD1 - TRBV28 CASNNRGTYNEQFF TGTGCCAGCAATAACAGGGGAACCTACAATGAGCAGTTCTTC
TRBJ1-1 TRBD1 - TRBV10-3 CAISERQGAGTEAFF TGTGCCATCAGTGAAAGACAGGGGGCCGGCACTGAAGCTTTCTTT
TRBJ2-5 - - TRBV9 CASSARLLGAGETQYF TGTGCCAGCAGCGCCCGACTCCTGGGGGCGGGAGAGACCCAGTACTTC
TRBJ1-6 TRBD1 - TRBV11-3 CASSLTGDSPLHF TGTGCCAGCAGTTTGACAGGGGATTCACCCCTCCACTTT
TRBJ1-5 - - TRBV12-3/TRBV12-4 CASSFLSNQPQHF TGTGCCAGCAGTTTTCTTAGCAATCAGCCCCAGCATTTT
TRBJ2-7 - - TRBV6-2/TRBV6-3 CASSTGGLWEQYF TGTGCCAGCAGCACGGGGGGCCTCTGGGAGCAGTACTTC
TRBJ1-5 - - TRBV6-1 CASSEAADNQHEHF TGTGCCAGCAGTGAAGCGGCTGACAATCAGCATGAGCATTTT
TRBJ1-1 - - TRBV4-1 CASSQGRVNTEAFF TGCGCCAGCAGCCAAGGACGGGTCAACACTGAAGCTTTCTTT
TRBJ2-1 - - TRBV19 CASSPDREGNEQFF TGTGCCAGCTCCCCGGACAGGGAGGGTAATGAGCAGTTCTTC
TRBJ1-5 TRBD1 once TRBV30 CAFTRGQGANQPQHF TGTGCCTTTACCCGGGGGCAGGGGGCTAATCAGCCCCAGCATTTT
TRBJ1-1 - - TRBV5-1 CASSLAQNTEAFF TGCGCCAGCAGCTTGGCACAGAACACTGAAGCTTTCTTT
TRBJ2-7 TRBD1 - TRBV7-2 CASSLEGTVSSYEQYF TGTGCCAGCAGCTTAGAGGGGACAGTCAGCTCCTACGAGCAGTACTTC
TRBJ1-4 - - TRBV27 CASSLSRANEKLFF TGTGCCAGCAGTTTATCCAGGGCTAATGAAAAACTGTTTTTT
TRBJ2-3 TRBD2 - TRBV7-9 CASSQGLAETDTQYF TGTGCCAGCAGCCAGGGACTAGCGGAAACAGATACGCAGTATTTT
TRBJ1-2 TRBD1 - TRBV5-1 CASSSGTGGWGYTF TGCGCCAGCAGCTCCGGGACAGGGGGCTGGGGCTACACCTTC
TRBJ2-5 TRBD2 few TRBV10-3 CATEEPGLAGVLEETQYF TGTGCCACCGAAGAGCCGGGACTAGCGGGAGTGTTGGAAGAGACCCAGTACTTC
TRBJ1-1 - - TRBV6-5 CASSYSRLSTEAFF TGTGCCAGCAGTTACTCGAGGCTCTCCACTGAAGCTTTCTTT
TRBJ2-7 TRBD2 - TRBV4-1 CASSQTLAGSPYEQYF TGCGCCAGCAGCCAGACCCTAGCGGGATCACCTTACGAGCAGTACTTC
TRBJ2-2 - - TRBV27 CASRDRNTGELFF TGTGCCAGCAGGGACAGGAACACCGGGGAGCTGTTTTTT
TRBJ2-2 - once TRBV4-1 CASSHLLEAGELFF TGCGCCAGCAGCCACCTACTGGAGGCCGGGGAGCTGTTTTTT
TRBJ2-3 - - TRBV28 CASSPGFGTDTQYF TGTGCCAGCAGTCCGGGGTTCGGCACAGATACGCAGTATTTT
TRBJ1-1 - - TRBV5-4 CASSAGANTEAFF TGTGCCAGCTCGGCAGGTGCGAACACTGAAGCTTTCTTT
TRBJ2-7 - - TRBV3-1/TRBV3-2 CASSQWSGVSYEQYF TGTGCCAGCAGCCAGTGGAGCGGAGTCTCCTACGAGCAGTACTTC
TRBJ1-1 - - TRBV7-8 CASSFNTDREAFF TGTGCCAGCAGCTTCAATACAGACAGAGAAGCTTTCTTT
TRBJ1-1 - - TRBV30 CAWSVRTFNTEAFF TGTGCCTGGAGTGTACGGACATTTAACACTGAAGCTTTCTTT
TRBJ2-7 TRBD2 - TRBV14 CASSQFTSGTLYEQYF TGTGCCAGCAGCCAATTCACTAGCGGGACTCTCTACGAGCAGTACTTC
TRBJ2-1 TRBD2 - TRBV15 CATSRDTSGRFTYNEQFF TGTGCCACCAGCAGGGATACCAGCGGGAGGTTCACCTACAATGAGCAGTTCTTC
TRBJ2-7 - - TRBV5-4 CASSEDSSYEQYF TGTGCCAGCAGCGAGGACAGCTCCTACGAGCAGTACTTC
TRBJ2-2 - - TRBV9 CASSVERGGVTGELFF TGTGCCAGCAGCGTAGAAAGGGGTGGAGTAACCGGGGAGCTGTTTTTT
TRBJ2-5 - once TRBV29-1 CSVEDRYQKTQYF TGCAGCGTTGAGGACAGATATCAAAAGACCCAGTACTTC
TRBJ1-1 TRBD1 once TRBV19 CASRDRDRGTEAFF TGTGCCAGTAGAGACCGGGACAGGGGCACTGAAGCTTTCTTT
TRBJ2-2 - few TRBV5-4 CASSLDGQITGELFF TGTGCCAGCAGCTTGGATGGACAGATCACCGGGGAGCTGTTTTTT
TRBJ1-2 - once TRBV2 CASGRGSYYGYTF TGTGCCAGCGGGAGGGGATCCTACTATGGCTACACCTTC
TRBJ2-1 - - TRBV6-2/TRBV6-3 CASSRSAGHDEQFF TGTGCCAGCAGTCGTAGTGCCGGACACGATGAGCAGTTCTTC
TRBJ2-5 - - TRBV18 CASSPGGVEETQYF TGTGCCAGCTCACCAGGAGGGGTTGAAGAGACCCAGTACTTC
TRBJ2-3 TRBD2 - TRBV5-1 CASSLGLAGPDTQYF TGCGCCAGCAGCTTAGGACTAGCGGGCCCAGATACGCAGTATTTT
TRBJ1-5 - - TRBV5-3 CARSQQGYSNQPQHF TGTGCCAGAAGCCAACAGGGTTATAGCAATCAGCCCCAGCATTTT
TRBJ1-6 TRBD1 - TRBV6-2/TRBV6-3 CASSSGQGRSPLHF TGTGCCAGCAGCTCCGGACAGGGTCGTTCACCCCTCCACTTT
TRBJ1-3 - - TRBV6-1 CASSDSDGNTIYF TGTGCCAGCAGTGACAGCGACGGAAACACCATATATTTT
TRBJ2-7 TRBD1 - TRBV4-1 CASSQLPGTGGYEQYF TGCGCCAGCAGCCAACTCCCCGGGACAGGAGGTTACGAGCAGTACTTC
TRBJ1-5 - few TRBV3-1/TRBV3-2 CASSQEGRQSNQPQHF TGTGCCAGCAGCCAAGAAGGCAGACAAAGCAATCAGCCCCAGCATTTT
TRBJ2-1 TRBD2 - TRBV7-2 CASSFSRTSGRSYNEQFF TGTGCCAGCAGCTTTAGCAGGACTAGCGGGAGGTCCTACAATGAGCAGTTCTTC
TRBJ2-3 - - TRBV28 CASSLEGQSGSGESTDTQYF TGTGCCAGCAGTTTAGAGGGACAGTCTGGGTCGGGGGAAAGCACAGATACGCAGTATTTT
TRBJ2-1 TRBD2 - TRBV19 CASSWTSGRKQFF TGTGCCAGTAGTTGGACTAGCGGGAGGAAGCAGTTCTTC
TRBJ2-1 TRBD2 once TRBV4-1 CASTQGLAGGLNEQFF TGCGCCAGCACCCAGGGGCTAGCGGGGGGGCTCAATGAGCAGTTCTTC
TRBJ2-7 TRBD2 - TRBV27 CASSSVAGGRAEQYF TGTGCCAGCAGTTCAGTAGCGGGAGGGCGTGCGGAGCAGTACTTC
TRBJ1-3 TRBD1 - TRBV15 CATSRDRNSGNTIYF TGTGCCACCAGCAGGGACAGGAACTCTGGAAACACCATATATTTT
TRBJ2-7 - - TRBV28 CASRPEGITSSYEQYF TGTGCCAGCAGACCGGAGGGAATTACCTCCTCCTACGAGCAGTACTTC
TRBJ1-6 - - TRBV5-6 CASSFNWASSVNSPLHF TGTGCCAGCAGCTTCAACTGGGCCTCGTCCGTCAATTCACCCCTCCACTTT
TRBJ2-1 - - TRBV7-8 CASSPPEGEQFF TGTGCCAGCAGCCCCCCAGAGGGTGAGCAGTTCTTC
TRBJ1-1 TRBD1 - TRBV25-1 CASSDGQGAGRAFF TGTGCCAGCAGTGACGGACAGGGGGCCGGTCGAGCTTTCTTT
TRBJ1-1 - - TRBV9 CASSGSVDTEAFF TGTGCCAGCAGCGGCTCAGTGGACACTGAAGCTTTCTTT
TRBJ2-3 TRBD2 few TRBV28 CASSLRTSRDTQYF TGTGCCAGCAGTCTCCGGACTAGTCGGGATACGCAGTATTTT